The present T cell receptor beta chain was sequenced within a study of cytomegalovirus exposure and HLA in healthy donors. The PCR had 60 Vbeta and 13 Jbeta primers. Some clones are missing from TCRdb's copy, which holds only in-frame ones; the method was immunoSEQ multiplex PCR. Among 190,000 or so clones, less than 85% were seen once, and the ten largest hold 0.6% to 0.7%. This CDR3 is built from 16 residues. The trim removed 3 bases at V and 4 bases at J, leaving 5 bases unmatched. Germline V gene lookup returns CDR1 LNHDA and CDR2 SQIVND (reference sequence). The TCR was taken from a boy younger than 18 in good health and CMV-seronegative. The rearrangement uses TRBV19 and TRBJ2-1, with 11 positions matching TRBD2. Material: PBMCs. The CDR3 DNA follows: TGTGCCAGTAGTATGGCTAGCGGGAGGAGGTACAATGAGCAGTTCTTC. It encodes CASSMASGRRYNEQFF.